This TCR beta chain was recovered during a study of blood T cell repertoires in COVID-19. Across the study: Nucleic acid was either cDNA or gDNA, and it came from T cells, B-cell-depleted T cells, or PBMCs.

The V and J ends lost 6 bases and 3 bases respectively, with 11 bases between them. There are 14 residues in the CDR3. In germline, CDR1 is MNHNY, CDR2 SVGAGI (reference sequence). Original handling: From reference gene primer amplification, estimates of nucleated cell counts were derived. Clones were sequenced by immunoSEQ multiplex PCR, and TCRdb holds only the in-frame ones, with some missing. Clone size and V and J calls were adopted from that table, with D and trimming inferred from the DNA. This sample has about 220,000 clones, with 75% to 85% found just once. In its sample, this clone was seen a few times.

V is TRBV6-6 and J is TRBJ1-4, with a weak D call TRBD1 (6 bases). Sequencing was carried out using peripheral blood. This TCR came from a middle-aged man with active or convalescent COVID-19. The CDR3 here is CASSWDKPNEKLFF. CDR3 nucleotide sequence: TGTGCCAGCAGCTGGGACAAGCCTAATGAAAAACTGTTTTTT.